The 5 T cell receptor beta chains in this list originate from one sample, sequenced in a study of OX40 agonist ivuxolimab in advanced cancers. Libraries came from the immunoSEQ multiplex PCR assay. The table comes from immuneACCESS by way of TCRdb, which keeps in-frame sequences with V and J called. Part of the clones is missing from these tables; in studies checked, under half for an unresolved V gene and the rest for unknown reasons. The sample includes 55,000 to 70,000 clones, with approximately 86% observed a single time. The top ten clones comprise approximately 0.92% of the sample. The starting material was CD4+ or CD8+ T cells sorted from blood, obtained in a trial of the OX40 agonist ivuxolimab. Every receptor here comes from an adult with an advanced solid tumor such as melanoma, head and neck, liver or kidney cancer.

The chain uses TRBV28 and TRBJ1-5; the match to TRBD1 covers 7 bases. This CDR3 is 16 amino acids long. V was pared by 3 bases and J by 3 bases, with 8 bases of the junction left unmatched. Germline CDR1 is MDHEN and CDR2 is SYDVKM. This chain's CDR3 is CASSFRTGWNNQPQHF. The CDR3 region has the DNA TGTGCCAGCAGTTTTCGGACAGGTTGGAACAATCAGCCCCAGCATTTT.

The genes are TRBV6-1 and TRBJ1-2; D unresolved. The CDR3 is made up of 15 amino acids. V gave up 0 bases and J gave up 4 bases, with 12 bases separating them. Looked up from germline, CDR1 is MNHNS and CDR2 is SASEGT. The CDR3 reads CASSEALGESYGYTF. In DNA, the CDR3 is TGTGCCAGCAGTGAAGCCTTGGGAGAGTCCTATGGCTACACCTTC.

The sample holds one count of this clone. In nucleotides, the CDR3 is TGTGCCAGTAGTGAGAGCCTATTACAACGGCCCGGGGAGCTGTTTTTT. Protein: CASSESLLQRPGELFF. The chain is built from TRBV19 and TRBJ2-2, with D unclear. Trimming took off 5 bases at V and 6 bases at J, with 19 bases between the two ends. This CDR3 spans 16 amino acids. Per germline, CDR1 LNHDA and CDR2 SQIVND (reference sequence). Full variable domain (missing parts from reference TRBV19 and TRBJ2-2): DGGITQSPKYLFRKEGQNVTLSCEQNLNHDAMYWYRQDPGQGLRLIYYSQIVNDFQKGDIAEGYSVSREKKESFPLTVTSAQKNPTAFYLCASSESLLQRPGELFFGEGSRLTVL.

V usage is TRBV30 and J usage is TRBJ2-7; either TRBD1 or TRBD2 may fit D (5 bases each). Trimming took off 3 bases at V and 3 bases at J, with 12 bases between the two ends. The CDR3 contains 13 residues. CDR1 and CDR2 from the germline V gene are GTSNPN and SVGIG (reference sequence). CDR3 in DNA: TGTGCCTGGAGATTGTCTGGGGGCTACGAGCAGTACTTC. Its protein product is CAWRLSGGYEQYF.

J is TRBJ1-3 and V is TRBV30; 9 bases align to TRBD1. This CDR3 has 15 amino acids. Looked up from germline, CDR1 is GTSNPN and CDR2 is SVGIG (reference sequence). V shed 2 bases and J 4 bases; nucleotides not matched to a gene: 6. This chain's CDR3 is CAWSTGQGGGNTIYF. CDR3 nucleotide sequence: TGTGCCTGGAGTACGGGACAGGGTGGAGGAAACACCATATATTTT.